What follows are 32 T cell receptor beta chains derived from one specimen sequenced in a study of OX40 agonist ivuxolimab in advanced cancers. The method was immunoSEQ multiplex PCR; TCRdb's version includes in-frame clones alone and lacks a portion of them. The sample lists 70,000 or so clones, 85% occurring once. The input for sequencing was CD4+ or CD8+ T cells sorted from blood, taken in a trial of the OX40 agonist ivuxolimab. The receptors were gathered from an adult with an advanced solid tumor such as melanoma, head and neck, liver or kidney cancer.

The genes are TRBV19 and TRBJ2-7, with 8 bases matching TRBD1. The germline V gene encodes CDR1 LNHDA and CDR2 SQIVND (reference sequence). The J segment lost 7 bases and the V segment lost 5 bases, leaving 10 bases of the junction unmatched. This CDR3 comprises 14 residues. The CDR3 loop reads CASSSQDRAGEQYF. The CDR3, as DNA: TGTGCCAGTAGTTCCCAGGACAGGGCGGGGGAGCAGTACTTC.

This CDR3 reads CASSLERNSPLHF. CDR3 in DNA: TGTGCCAGCAGCTTAGAAAGAAATTCACCCCTCCACTTT. The J gene is TRBJ1-6, the V gene TRBV7-2; D unclear. The V end lost 1 base, the J end lost 7 bases, and 5 bases lay between the germline ends. Per germline, CDR1 SGHTA and CDR2 FQGNSA. This CDR3 is 13 amino acids long.

This clone has just one count. J is TRBJ2-4 and V is TRBV5-1; possibly TRBD1 or TRBD2 for D (5 bases each). This CDR3 spans 17 amino acids. CDR1 is SGHRS, CDR2 YFSETQ, per germline. The ends were cut back, 0 bases at V and 1 base at J, with 14 bases in the middle. Here the CDR3 DNA reads TGCGCCAGCAGCTTGGGGGGGAGTTGGTCGGCCAAAAACATTCAGTACTTC. The encoded protein is CASSLGGSWSAKNIQYF.

The chain links TRBV19 to TRBJ2-3, with 7 bases lining up with TRBD2. This CDR3 contains 14 residues. V lost 5 bases and J lost 2; bases outside the gene matches: 4. Germline assignment: CDR1 LNHDA and CDR2 SQIVND (reference sequence). The CDR3 sequence is CASSEAGVTDTQYF. The DNA of the CDR3 is TGTGCCAGTAGTGAGGCGGGGGTCACAGATACGCAGTATTTT.

The chain carries TRBV19 and TRBJ1-2; D unclear. Germline CDR1 and CDR2: LNHDA and SQIVND (reference sequence). CDR3 length equals 16 residues. Trimming removed 1 base at V and 1 base at J, with 13 bases between. CDR3 nucleotides: TGTGCCAGTAGTATAGTTGAACAGATACTTAACTATGGCTACACCTTC. Protein product: CASSIVEQILNYGYTF.

V gene TRBV2 combines with J gene TRBJ2-1, with 10 bases fitting TRBD1. After removal of 4 bases from V and 3 bases from J, the junction contained 0 bases not matched to a gene. The CDR3 consists of 14 residues. From germline, CDR1 is SNHLY and CDR2 FYNNEI. The CDR3 protein is CASSGTGGYNEQFF. The DNA for the CDR3 is TGTGCCAGCAGTGGGACAGGGGGCTACAATGAGCAGTTCTTC.

The chain uses TRBV19 and TRBJ1-1; weak D call: TRBD1 (6 bases). V shed 5 bases and J shed 11 bases, with 12 bases lying between them. Germline CDR1 is LNHDA and CDR2 is SQIVND (reference sequence). The CDR3 is 11 amino acids. CDR3 nucleotide sequence: TGTGCCAGTAGTGTCAGGGGTGATGCTTTCTTT. Encoded protein: CASSVRGDAFF.

This rearrangement joins TRBV15 to TRBJ1-5, with D perhaps TRBD1 (6 bases). Germline CDR1 reads LNHNV; CDR2 reads YYDKDF (reference sequence). V shed 0 bases and J shed 0 bases, with 12 bases lying between them. The CDR3 consists of 17 residues. The CDR3 loop is CATSREGGGLSNQPQHF. The CDR3 coding sequence is TGTGCCACCAGCAGAGAAGGTGGGGGCCTTAGCAATCAGCCCCAGCATTTT.

This chain joins TRBV29-1 and TRBJ2-5; 8 bases fit TRBD1. CDR3 size: 12 residues. J was trimmed by 4 bases and V by 8 bases; bases with no gene match: 6. Germline V gene sequence: CDR1 SQVTM, CDR2 ANQGSEA. As DNA, the CDR3 is TGCAGCACAGGACAGGGTGCAGAGACCCAGTACTTC. Amino acids: CSTGQGAETQYF.

The table lists this clone with a count of one. Other nucleotide sequences in the sample specify the same CDR3. This CDR3 is CASRGDSNQPQHF. CDR3 bases: TGTGCCAGCAGGGGGGATAGCAATCAGCCCCAGCATTTT. This chain links TRBV2 with TRBJ1-5, with D possibly TRBD1 on 5 matching bases. Per the germline V gene, CDR1 is SNHLY and CDR2 is FYNNEI. Trimming took off 6 bases at V and 0 bases at J, with 6 bases between the two ends. The CDR3 is made up of 13 amino acids.

The chain is built from TRBV7-2 and TRBJ1-5, with 9 nucleotides matching TRBD1. Germline CDR1 SGHTA, CDR2 FQGNSA. The CDR3 has 14 amino acids. The J segment lost 9 bases and the V segment lost 5 bases, leaving 8 bases of the junction unmatched. The CDR3 DNA is TGTGCCAGCAGCCCGGGACAGGGAGCGCGGCCCCAGCATTTT. Translation: CASSPGQGARPQHF.

The chain recombines TRBV5-4 with TRBJ2-7; D is possibly TRBD1 or TRBD2 (5 bases each). The CDR3 is 13 amino acids. V shed 4 bases and J shed 4 bases, with 12 bases lying between them. Germline values: CDR1 SGHNT, CDR2 YYREEE (reference sequence). The CDR3 DNA is TGTGCCAGCAGCCCACCAGGGAGTTACGAGCAGTACTTC. Its translation is CASSPPGSYEQYF.

The chain joins TRBV7-2 to TRBJ1-1, with D uncertain. V lost 0 bases and J lost 4, with 9 bases in between. This CDR3 is 14 amino acids long. Germline CDR1 SGHTA, CDR2 FQGNSA. The CDR3 sequence: CASSLAGSGTEAFF. The CDR3 coding sequence is TGTGCCAGCAGCTTAGCGGGTAGCGGCACTGAAGCTTTCTTT.

The V and J genes are TRBV29-1 and TRBJ2-5; weak D call: TRBD2 (5 bases). This CDR3 has 13 amino acids. Deletions cut 4 bases from V and 3 bases from J, with 12 bases between. CDR1 is SQVTM and CDR2 is ANQGSEA in the germline V gene. CDR3 sequence: CSVVPRAEETQYF. DNA for the CDR3: TGCAGCGTTGTCCCTCGAGCGGAAGAGACCCAGTACTTC.

This chain joins TRBV9 and TRBJ2-1, with 7 nucleotides matching TRBD2. Germline trimming cut 4 bases from V and 2 bases from J; bases unmatched to any gene: 9. The length of the CDR3 is 16 residues. CDR1 and CDR2 (germline): SGDLS, YYNGEE. Here the CDR3 reads CASSSMAGGTYNEQFF. CDR3 nucleotide sequence: TGTGCCAGCAGCTCAATGGCCGGGGGGACCTACAATGAGCAGTTCTTC. Full variable domain (missing parts from reference TRBV9 and TRBJ2-1): DSGVTQTPKHLITATGQRVTLRCSPRSGDLSVYWYQQSLDQGLQFLIQYYNGEERAKGNILERFSAQQFPDLHSELNLSSLELGDSALYFCASSSMAGGTYNEQFFGPGTRLTVL.

The chain couples TRBV28 to TRBJ1-1, with D tentatively TRBD1 (6 bases). Germline V gene lookup returns CDR1 MDHEN and CDR2 SYDVKM. Trimming removed 10 bases from V and 1 base from J, with 10 bases in between. The CDR3 loop spans 12 amino acids. The CDR3 spells CATRTANTEAFF. CDR3 nucleotide sequence: TGTGCCACCCGGACAGCGAACACTGAAGCTTTCTTT.

V gene TRBV6-5 combines with J gene TRBJ2-1; TRBD1 might be the D (6 bases). Germline CDR1 and CDR2: MNHEY and SVGAGI. Trimming took 10 bases from V and 4 from J, leaving 11 bases between them. The CDR3 length is 12 residues. The DNA of the CDR3 is TGTGCCACCAAGGGGGTATACAATGAGCAGTTCTTC. This sequence encodes CATKGVYNEQFF.

This chain connects TRBV2 to TRBJ1-6; no reliable D call. Trimming pared 6 bases from V and 9 bases from J, leaving 15 bases between. Looked up from germline, CDR1 is SNHLY and CDR2 is FYNNEI. The CDR3 length is 14 residues. The CDR3 loop is CASRRSPPGSPLHF. The CDR3 coding sequence is TGTGCCAGCAGACGATCGCCCCCGGGTTCACCCCTCCACTTT.

The chain links TRBV6-5 to TRBJ2-3, with D possibly matching TRBD1 (5 bases). Germline lookup yields CDR1 MNHEY and CDR2 SVGAGI. The CDR3 extends over 14 amino acids. The germline V and J ends were trimmed by 6 bases and 4 bases, with 14 bases remaining between them. The CDR3 DNA sequence: TGTGCCAGCAGGAAAGGGGTTGTCGCAGATACGCAGTATTTT. Translated, it gives CASRKGVVADTQYF.

V usage is TRBV10-1 and J usage is TRBJ2-3; 8 positions agree with TRBD2. Looked up from germline, CDR1 is WNHNN and CDR2 is SYGVQD (reference sequence). V lost 7 bases and J lost 0; bases outside the gene matches: 6. CDR3 length: 15 amino acids. Here the CDR3 reads CASTRGGISTDTQYF. The CDR3 DNA reads as TGCGCCAGCACCCGCGGGGGGATTAGCACAGATACGCAGTATTTT.

The V gene is TRBV19, the J gene TRBJ1-2; perhaps TRBD1 as D (5 bases). The germline CDR1 and CDR2 sequences are LNHDA and SQIVND (reference sequence). CDR3 length: 15 residues. Trimming cost V 4 bases and J 0 bases, with 12 bases left between them. CDR3 residues: CASSRQGTANYGYTF. The CDR3 nucleotides read TGTGCCAGTAGTAGGCAGGGAACAGCTAACTATGGCTACACCTTC.

The CDR3 region has the DNA TGCGCCAGCAGCTCGGAGAGACTTAGGACTGGAAACACCATATATTTT. This translates into CASSSERLRTGNTIYF. This sequence joins TRBV5-1 and TRBJ1-3; D is uncertain. The germline V gene encodes CDR1 SGHRS and CDR2 YFSETQ. CDR3 size: 16 residues. Trimming took off 3 bases at V and 2 bases at J, with 15 bases between the two ends.

The chain carries TRBV29-1 and TRBJ1-6, with 7 bases identical to TRBD1. V was clipped by 6 bases and J by 6 bases; unmatched bases: 11. The CDR3 contains 15 residues. CDR1 is SQVTM, CDR2 ANQGSEA, per germline. The DNA for the CDR3 is TGCAGCGTCAGCGGGGACAACAGGGGTAATTCACCCCTCCACTTT. This encodes CSVSGDNRGNSPLHF.

V is TRBV6-6 and J is TRBJ2-7; D gene unclear. V was clipped by 2 bases and J by 0 bases, with 11 bases between them. Germline lookup yields CDR1 MNHNY and CDR2 SVGAGI (reference sequence). This CDR3 region has 15 residues. The CDR3 here is CASSYLVGDSYEQYF. The CDR3 DNA is TGTGCCAGCAGTTACCTCGTTGGGGACTCCTACGAGCAGTACTTC.

The chain couples TRBV6-4 to TRBJ1-6, with TRBD1 matching over 8 bases. The CDR3 spans 15 residues. CDR1 and CDR2 (germline): MRHNA, SNTAGT. V shed 6 bases and J 5 bases; nucleotides not matched to a gene: 6. The CDR3 DNA reads as TGTGCCAGCAGCCCAGGGGGCGGGCATAATTCACCCCTCCACTTT. Encoded protein: CASSPGGGHNSPLHF.

The V and J genes are TRBV2 and TRBJ2-2; possible D gene TRBD1, 7 bases. The CDR3 loop spans 13 amino acids. In germline, CDR1 is SNHLY, CDR2 FYNNEI. As DNA, the CDR3 is TGTGTTAGGAGGGACAGTAACACCGGGGAGCTGTTTTTT. Protein sequence: CVRRDSNTGELFF.

The chain couples TRBV20-1 to TRBJ2-7; D is unresolved. Trimming removed 1 base at V and 3 bases at J, with 4 bases between. CDR1 DFQATT and CDR2 SNEGSKA come from the germline V gene (reference sequence). CDR3 length equals 11 residues. The CDR3 DNA sequence: TGCAGTGCTAGAGGAAACTACGAGCAGTACTTC. It yields the protein CSARGNYEQYF.

This clone was seen just once. The chain uses TRBV5-1 and TRBJ1-4; 7 positions match TRBD1. The length of the CDR3 is 16 residues. Germline values: CDR1 SGHRS, CDR2 YFSETQ. The ends lost 4 bases at V and 7 bases at J; junction bases unmatched: 13. As DNA, the CDR3 is TGCGCCAGCAGCCCCAGTCCGGGACAGTGGGTTGAAAAACTGTTTTTT. This translates into CASSPSPGQWVEKLFF.

V and J are TRBV5-4 and TRBJ2-7; D is ambiguous. Deletions cut 5 bases from V and 6 bases from J, with 12 bases between. Germline CDR1 reads SGHNT; CDR2 reads YYREEE (reference sequence). This CDR3 is 12 amino acids long. The DNA for the CDR3 is TGTGCCAGCAGTCTCGATGGATCCGAGCAGTACTTC. It translates to CASSLDGSEQYF.

The gene calls are TRBV2 and TRBJ1-1; 9 bases align to TRBD1. The V and J ends lost 7 bases and 5 bases, in that order; junction bases with no gene match: 8. This CDR3 contains 14 residues. Germline lookup yields CDR1 SNHLY and CDR2 FYNNEI. DNA for the CDR3: TGTGCCAGCACCGTCACGACAGGGGGAACTGAAGCTTTCTTT. It encodes CASTVTTGGTEAFF.

This clone was observed a few times. The chain is built from TRBV28 and TRBJ1-1; 7 bases map to TRBD1. Germline-derived CDR1 and CDR2 are MDHEN and SYDVKM. The CDR3 length is 14 residues. J gave up 0 bases and V 4 bases, and 2 bases lay outside the gene matches. CDR3 in amino acids: CASSSGGMNTEAFF. The DNA of the CDR3 is TGTGCCAGCAGTTCAGGGGGAATGAACACTGAAGCTTTCTTT.

The gene calls are TRBV5-1 and TRBJ1-3; TRBD1 might be the D (6 bases). The CDR3 totals 15 residues. CDR1 and CDR2 (germline): SGHRS, YFSETQ. Between the trimmed V and J ends, which lost 0 bases and 0 bases, there was a span of 7 bases. The CDR3 DNA sequence: TGCGCCAGCAGCTTGGAGGGGGACTCTGGAAACACCATATATTTT. Translating it yields CASSLEGDSGNTIYF.